This T cell receptor (beta chain) was recovered during a study of regulatory T cells in long-lasting Graves disease. This CDR3 is 13 amino acids long. Per the germline V gene, CDR1 is MDHEN and CDR2 is SYDVKM. The germline V and J ends were trimmed by 3 bases and 3 bases, with 8 bases remaining between them. Time point here: newly diagnosed GD, antithyroid drugs for less than 3 months. After RNA was extracted from PBMCs, the TCR library was made from it. Construction of TCR beta libraries relied on iRepertoire HTBI primers and on Arm-PCR targeting CDR3 regions. TCRdb used MiXCR to reprocess the multiplex PCR reads, holding one entry per CDR3 protein. The table shows 500,000 to 700,000 distinct CDR3 sequences, with roughly 15% occurring only once. This clonotype was recorded at least ten times. The same data also contributed to another study, on T cells in Graves' hyperthyroidism and ophthalmopathy.

The clonotype originates from a woman under 40 with Graves disease. The chain combines TRBV28 with TRBJ1-1, with D unclear. Sequencing was performed on peripheral blood mononuclear cells (PBMCs), taken at new diagnosis, from a patient treated with antithyroid drugs. CDR3 sequence reads: CASSFMLYTEAFF. In DNA form, the CDR3 reads TGTGCCAGCAGTTTTATGCTTTACACTGAAGCTTTCTTT.